The 30 T cell receptor beta chains presented below share a single source sample, sequenced in a study of T-cell reconstitution after alpha-beta-depleted transplantation in children. Unique molecular identifiers were incorporated into the prepared TCRbeta library. TCRdb processed the PCR reads anew with MiXCR; each CDR3 protein has one entry. The sample lists about 360,000 distinct CDR3 sequences; roughly 13% were seen once. Material: PBMCs, obtained from the stem cell graft. The receptor set was obtained from a human donor who donated a stem cell graft to a child with Fanconi anemia.

This clonotype appeared a few times. This chain joins TRBV7-9 and TRBJ2-2; D is ambiguous. Germline assignment: CDR1 SEHNR and CDR2 FQNEAQ (reference sequence). This CDR3 spans 15 amino acids. The ends were cut back, 1 base at V and 5 bases at J, with 11 bases in the middle. The CDR3, as DNA: TGTGCCAGCAGCTTAGAAACTACCTGGACCGGGGAGCTGTTTTTT. Encoded protein: CASSLETTWTGELFF.

The chain links TRBV12-3 or TRBV12-4 to TRBJ1-1; TRBD1 is a possible D gene (6 bases). The CDR3 runs to 14 residues. V gave up 5 bases and J gave up 0 bases, with 10 bases separating them. CDR3 residues: CASSQQGMNTEAFF. CDR3 sequence (DNA): TGTGCCAGCAGTCAACAGGGTATGAACACTGAAGCTTTCTTT.

This clonotype occurred a few times. The J gene is TRBJ2-3, the V gene TRBV5-1; 8 bases map to TRBD1. Germline V gene data show CDR1 as SGHRS and CDR2 as YFSETQ. This CDR3 is built from 13 residues. V lost 4 bases to trimming and J lost 5 bases; unmatched junction nucleotides: 3. The CDR3 protein is CASSGQGRDTQYF. The CDR3 DNA sequence: TGCGCCAGCAGCGGACAGGGTAGAGATACGCAGTATTTT.

Ten or more counts support this clonotype. V is TRBV5-1 and J is TRBJ2-3; TRBD2 agrees at 8 bases. The CDR3 sequence is 14 residues long. Looked up from germline, CDR1 is SGHRS and CDR2 is YFSETQ. Trimming removed 3 bases from V and 2 bases from J; junction bases left unmatched: 2. In nucleotides, the CDR3 is TGCGCCAGCAGCTCAGCGGGAGCCACAGATACGCAGTATTTT. Encoded protein: CASSSAGATDTQYF.

This clonotype was observed a handful of times. CDR3 in DNA: TGCAGCGGTTGGACAGGGACAGATACGCAGTATTTT. Amino acids: CSGWTGTDTQYF. J is TRBJ2-3 and V is TRBV29-1; the match to TRBD1 covers 8 bases. J gave up 3 bases and V 7 bases, and 3 bases lay outside the gene matches. The V gene's germline CDR1 is SQVTM and CDR2 ANQGSEA. CDR3 length equals 12 residues.

The chain carries TRBV18 and TRBJ1-4; the match to TRBD1 covers 12 bases. Per the germline V gene, CDR1 is KGHSH and CDR2 is LQKENI. CDR3 length: 15 amino acids. J gave up 14 bases and V 3 bases, and 10 bases lay outside the gene matches. For the CDR3, the DNA is TGTGCCAGCTCACCGACGGGACAGGGGGCGTTAGGTCTGTTTTTT. As protein: CASSPTGQGALGLFF.

The sample holds many counts of this clonotype. J is TRBJ2-5 and V is TRBV5-1, with 8 bases matching TRBD1. V gave up 4 bases and J gave up 4 bases; unmatched junction bases: 15. The CDR3 consists of 17 residues. Germline V gene lookup returns CDR1 SGHRS and CDR2 YFSETQ. CDR3 loop: CASSNGQGLTGPETQYF. DNA for the CDR3: TGCGCCAGCAGCAATGGACAGGGCTTAACGGGACCAGAGACCCAGTACTTC.

This clonotype was detected many times. The chain combines TRBV12-3 or TRBV12-4 with TRBJ2-3; TRBD2 agrees at 9 bases. Unmatched junction bases numbered 13, after V lost 3 bases and J lost 6 bases. This CDR3 has 17 amino acids. This CDR3 is CASSFSVVASGEDTQYF. Here the CDR3 DNA reads TGTGCCAGCAGTTTTTCAGTGGTGGCTAGCGGGGAGGATACGCAGTATTTT.

The chain uses TRBV5-1 and TRBJ1-4; 10 bases fit TRBD1. This CDR3 has 15 amino acids. J lost 10 bases, V lost 0 bases, and 6 bases had no gene match. Germline assignment: CDR1 SGHRS and CDR2 YFSETQ. This chain's CDR3 is CASSLDRDRGAKLFF. For the CDR3, the DNA is TGCGCCAGCAGCTTGGACCGGGACAGGGGAGCAAAACTGTTTTTT. Variable domain in full (rest from reference TRBV5-1 and TRBJ1-4): KAGVTQTPRYLIKTRGQQVTLSCSPISGHRSVSWYQQTPGQGLQFLFEYFSETQRNKGNFPGRFSGRQFSNSRSEMNVSTLELGDSALYLCASSLDRDRGAKLFFGSGTQLSVL.

This clonotype came up many times. The chain employs TRBV20-1 and TRBJ1-2, with D perhaps TRBD1 (6 bases). V dropped 6 bases and J dropped 9 bases, with 17 bases sitting between them. The CDR3 consists of 12 residues. Germline values: CDR1 DFQATT, CDR2 SNEGSKA (reference sequence). The CDR3 DNA sequence: TGCAGTGCCCGGACAGTAGAGTATAGCTACACCTTC. As protein: CSARTVEYSYTF.

This clonotype was detected a few times. The chain is built from TRBV29-1 and TRBJ2-3; tentatively, D is TRBD1 (6 bases). Between the trimmed V and J ends, which lost 7 bases and 6 bases, there was a span of 17 bases. The CDR3 loop spans 13 amino acids. Germline lookup yields CDR1 SQVTM and CDR2 ANQGSEA. DNA for the CDR3: TGCAGCGCCATACAGGGCACGGGTGATACGCAGTATTTT. This encodes CSAIQGTGDTQYF.

This clonotype was seen only a few times. CDR3 in amino acids: CASSSWGGEDTQYF. For the CDR3, the DNA is TGTGCCAGCAGCTCCTGGGGGGGGGAAGATACGCAGTATTTT. The chain is built from TRBV9 and TRBJ2-3; 7 nucleotides align to TRBD2. The CDR3 extends over 14 amino acids. Germline V gene lookup returns CDR1 SGDLS and CDR2 YYNGEE. With V trimmed by 4 bases and J by 5 bases, 7 bases remained unmatched.

This clonotype was found a few times. The chain joins TRBV6-1 to TRBJ1-5, with TRBD1 as a possible D gene (6 bases). There are 13 residues in the CDR3. V was clipped by 6 bases and J by 2 bases, with 8 bases between them. Germline CDR1 and CDR2: MNHNS and SASEGT. The CDR3 bases are TGTGCCAGCAGCGGACAGCGCAATCAGCCCCAGCATTTT. This gives the protein CASSGQRNQPQHF.

The table lists this clonotype with many counts. The chain combines TRBV24-1 with TRBJ1-1; a possible D gene is TRBD1 (5 bases). V gave up 6 bases and J gave up 5 bases, with 15 bases separating them. CDR3 length: 14 residues. CDR1 is KGHDR and CDR2 is SFDVKD in the germline V gene. The CDR3 coding sequence is TGTGCCACCAGTTTCGACCCTGGGGGAACTGAAGCTTTCTTT. Encoded protein: CATSFDPGGTEAFF.

This clonotype has just a few counts. The CDR3 is CASSLQASGATDTQYF. CDR3 in DNA: TGCGCCAGCAGCTTGCAGGCTAGCGGGGCCACAGATACGCAGTATTTT. The chain joins TRBV5-1 to TRBJ2-3; 9 positions agree with TRBD2. The CDR3 is made up of 16 amino acids. J gave up 2 bases and V 1 base, and 5 bases lay outside the gene matches. Per the germline V gene, CDR1 is SGHRS and CDR2 is YFSETQ. The full variable domain, its missing parts supplied by reference TRBV5-1 and TRBJ2-3, is KAGVTQTPRYLIKTRGQQVTLSCSPISGHRSVSWYQQTPGQGLQFLFEYFSETQRNKGNFPGRFSGRQFSNSRSEMNVSTLELGDSALYLCASSLQASGATDTQYFGPGTRLTVL.

As DNA, the CDR3 is TGCAGTGCATCCACCTACAATGAGCAGTTCTTC. Amino acid sequence: CSASTYNEQFF. The V and J genes are TRBV20-1 and TRBJ2-1; no reliable D call. Per germline, CDR1 DFQATT and CDR2 SNEGSKA (reference sequence). V lost 6 bases, J lost 2 bases, and 5 bases lay in between. The CDR3 has 11 amino acids.

This clonotype was seen a few times. The rearrangement links TRBV5-1 to TRBJ2-1; 10 nucleotides align to TRBD2. Losses at the gene ends were 1 base for V and 7 bases for J; bases not matched to a gene: 2. Germline V lookup: CDR1 SGHRS, CDR2 YFSETQ. This CDR3 has 14 residues. The CDR3: CASSLTSGANEQFF. CDR3 nucleotide sequence: TGCGCCAGCAGCTTGACTAGCGGGGCGAATGAGCAGTTCTTC.

This clonotype was observed a few times. V is TRBV25-1 and J is TRBJ2-1, with 10 bases lining up with TRBD2. The CDR3 is made up of 15 amino acids. V gave up 4 bases and J gave up 10 bases; unmatched junction bases: 10. The germline CDR1 and CDR2 sequences are MGHDK and SYGVNS. The CDR3 region has the DNA TGTGCCAGCAGTGGCTCAGCGGGGGGGCCTAGGGAGCAGTTCTTC. This encodes CASSGSAGGPREQFF.

This clonotype was counted a few times. The chain joins TRBV10-3 to TRBJ2-7; D is uncertain. The V and J ends lost 5 bases and 2 bases respectively, with 4 bases between them. This CDR3 has 11 residues. Germline loops: CDR1 ENHRY, CDR2 SYGVKD. CDR3 coding DNA: TGTGCCATCAGTACCGCCTACGAGCAGTACTTC. Its translation is CAISTAYEQYF.

This rearrangement joins TRBV12-3 or TRBV12-4 to TRBJ1-2, with D uncertain. This CDR3 has 11 amino acids. The germline V and J ends were trimmed by 6 bases and 8 bases, with 10 bases remaining between them. The CDR3 DNA reads TGTGCCAGCAGCCCCCAGCAGGGCTACACCTTC. Translation gives CASSPQQGYTF.

This clonotype was seen only a few times. The V and J genes are TRBV20-1 and TRBJ1-1; D ambiguous. The length of the CDR3 is 12 residues. The V and J ends lost 5 bases and 5 bases respectively, with 12 bases between them. The germline gives CDR1 DFQATT, CDR2 SNEGSKA (reference sequence). CDR3 sequence (DNA): TGCAGTGCTGCCGTCCTTGAGACTGAAGCTTTCTTT. It translates to CSAAVLETEAFF.

The chain recombines TRBV10-3 with TRBJ2-2; D is uncertain. Germline CDR1 ENHRY, CDR2 SYGVKD. The V and J ends lost 5 bases and 3 bases respectively, with 10 bases between them. This CDR3 has 14 amino acids. CDR3 nucleotides: TGTGCCATCAGTTACCGCTTGGACACCGGGGAGCTGTTTTTT. Translation gives CAISYRLDTGELFF.

Only a few counts were recorded for this clonotype. The CDR3 reads CASSPPNSYEQYF. In nucleotides, the CDR3 is TGTGCCAGCAGCCCCCCGAACTCCTACGAGCAGTACTTC. The gene calls are TRBV13 and TRBJ2-7; no clear D gene. The CDR3 extends over 13 amino acids. Trimming shortened V by 5 bases and J by 0 bases, and 8 bases separated the two germline ends. Germline loops: CDR1 PRHDT, CDR2 FYEKMQ (reference sequence).

Regarding this clonotype: This may come from a read error, since a much larger clone is one base off. A read error is likely, as this CDR3 ends without the conserved phenylalanine or tryptophan. This chain connects TRBV10-1 to TRBJ2-7; 7 bases match TRBD1. Germline values: CDR1 WNHNN, CDR2 SYGVQD (reference sequence). CDR3 size: 14 residues. V dropped 5 bases and J dropped 0; count of bases not matched to a gene: 4. CDR3 region: CASSRGTASYEQYY. Here the CDR3 DNA reads TGCGCCAGCAGTCGAGGGACAGCCTCCTACGAGCAGTACTAC.

The chain carries TRBV20-1 and TRBJ2-2, with a tentative D call TRBD2 (6 bases). Trimming took off 3 bases at V and 6 bases at J, with 17 bases between the two ends. Germline values: CDR1 DFQATT, CDR2 SNEGSKA (reference sequence). The length of the CDR3 is 15 residues. CDR3 coding DNA: TGCAGTGCTAGGGAGAGGGGACGGAGGGCCGGGGAGCTGTTTTTT. Translated, it gives CSARERGRRAGELFF.

In this sample, this clonotype turned up a few times. V is TRBV5-6 and J is TRBJ2-5, with TRBD2 as a possible D gene (6 bases). There are 13 residues in the CDR3. V shed 4 bases and J shed 5 bases, with 12 bases lying between them. In germline, CDR1 is SGHDT, CDR2 YYEEEE. CDR3 protein: CASSPWGEETQYF. The CDR3 DNA follows: TGTGCCAGCAGCCCTTGGGGGGAGGAGACCCAGTACTTC.

In this sample, this clonotype turned up a few times. V gene TRBV20-1 combines with J gene TRBJ1-2, with 7 nucleotides matching TRBD1. Germline V lookup: CDR1 DFQATT, CDR2 SNEGSKA (reference sequence). With 5 bases clipped from V and 7 bases from J, the junction kept 10 bases outside the gene matches. The CDR3 spans 13 residues. The CDR3 region has the DNA TGCAGTGCTTCAGAAGGGGGCCAGGGTGGCTACACCTTC. Translating it yields CSASEGGQGGYTF.

Many counts were recorded for this clonotype. The rearrangement uses TRBV11-2 and TRBJ1-5; the D is unclear. There are 16 residues in the CDR3. V was cut by 1 base and J by 2 bases, with 12 bases left in between. Germline V gives CDR1 SGHAT, CDR2 FQNNGV. The DNA of the CDR3 is TGTGCCAGCAGCTTAGTAATGGGGATGGGCAATCAGCCCCAGCATTTT. The encoded protein is CASSLVMGMGNQPQHF.

This clonotype was detected a few times. This chain uses TRBV10-3 with TRBJ1-2, with 8 bases identical to TRBD1. Germline CDR1 reads ENHRY; CDR2 reads SYGVKD. The CDR3 has 17 residues. The V gene end was trimmed by 7 bases and the J gene end by 2 bases; junction bases not matched to a gene: 15. CDR3 in amino acids: CAITSDREDRRNYGYTF. The CDR3 nucleotides are TGTGCCATCACCTCGGACAGGGAAGACAGAAGGAACTATGGCTACACCTTC.

V usage is TRBV9 and J usage is TRBJ2-3, with unresolved D. V lost 0 bases and J 3 bases, leaving 11 bases between the germline ends. From germline, CDR1 is SGDLS and CDR2 YYNGEE. CDR3 size: 15 residues. This CDR3 is CASSVGLLSTDTQYF. The CDR3, as DNA: TGTGCCAGCAGCGTAGGACTCCTCTCAACAGATACGCAGTATTTT.